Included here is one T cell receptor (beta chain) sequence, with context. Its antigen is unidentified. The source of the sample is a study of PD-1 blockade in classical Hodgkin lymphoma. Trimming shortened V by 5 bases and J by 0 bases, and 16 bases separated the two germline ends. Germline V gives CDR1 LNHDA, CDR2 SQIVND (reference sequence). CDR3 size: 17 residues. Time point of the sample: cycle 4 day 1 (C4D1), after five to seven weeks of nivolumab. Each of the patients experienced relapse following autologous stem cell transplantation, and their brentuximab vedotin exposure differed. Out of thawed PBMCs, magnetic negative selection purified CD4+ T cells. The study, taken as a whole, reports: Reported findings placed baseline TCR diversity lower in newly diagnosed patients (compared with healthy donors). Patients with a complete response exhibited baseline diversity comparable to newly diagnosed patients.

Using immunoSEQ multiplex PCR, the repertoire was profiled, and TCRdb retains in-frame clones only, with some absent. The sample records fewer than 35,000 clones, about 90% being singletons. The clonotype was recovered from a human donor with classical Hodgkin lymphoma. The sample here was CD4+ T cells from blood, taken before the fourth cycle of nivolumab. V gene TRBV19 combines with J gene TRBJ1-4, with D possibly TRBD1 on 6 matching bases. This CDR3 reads CASSQPGQSSTNEKLFF. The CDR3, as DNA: TGTGCCAGTAGTCAGCCCGGACAGTCCTCAACTAATGAAAAACTGTTTTTT.